The rows below give T cell receptor beta chains drawn from one sample of a study of T cells in Graves' hyperthyroidism and ophthalmopathy. Each CDR3 protein is one row after TCRdb ran MiXCR on the multiplex PCR reads. The table records 500,000 to 600,000 distinct CDR3 sequences, roughly 50% of them present only once. Sequences were obtained from peripheral blood or thyroid tissue (not recorded which). Source of these receptors: a young woman with Graves' hyperthyroidism. Both conserved end residues are part of each CDR3.

cdr3_length: 14; j_call: TRBJ1-3; v_call: TRBV5-1; cdr3_aa: CASSPSSSGNTIYF
cdr3_length: 15; j_call: TRBJ1-6; v_call: TRBV2; cdr3_aa: CASSLDSYSNQPLHF
cdr3_length: 14; j_call: TRBJ2-7; v_call: TRBV11-2; cdr3_aa: CASSRDREFHEQYF
cdr3_length: 15; j_call: TRBJ2-2; v_call: TRBV12-3/TRBV12-4; cdr3_aa: CASRWTSGPTGELFF
cdr3_length: 12; j_call: TRBJ2-2; v_call: TRBV19; cdr3_aa: CASSNPSGELFF
cdr3_length: 15; j_call: TRBJ2-1; v_call: TRBV7-8; cdr3_aa: CASSGRTSVYNEQFF
cdr3_length: 14; j_call: TRBJ2-6; v_call: TRBV20-1; cdr3_aa: CSARTGSGANVLTF
cdr3_length: 13; j_call: TRBJ1-4; v_call: TRBV12-3/TRBV12-4; cdr3_aa: CASSPTPGHKLFF
cdr3_length: 17; j_call: TRBJ2-2; v_call: TRBV15; cdr3_aa: CATRRVLAGANTGELFF
cdr3_length: 17; j_call: TRBJ1-2; v_call: TRBV7-6; cdr3_aa: CASSPSGTGGSTYGYTF
cdr3_length: 14; j_call: TRBJ2-7; v_call: TRBV20-1; cdr3_aa: CSATGLAGVLEQYF
cdr3_length: 15; j_call: TRBJ1-5; v_call: TRBV20-1; cdr3_aa: CSATRSGGGNQPQHF
cdr3_length: 13; j_call: TRBJ2-7; v_call: TRBV19; cdr3_aa: CASSASGNYEQYF
cdr3_length: 15; j_call: NA; v_call: TRBV29-1; cdr3_aa: CSVEDTGQRADEQYF
cdr3_length: 13; j_call: TRBJ1-5; v_call: TRBV9; cdr3_aa: CASNRVRGETQHF
cdr3_length: 12; j_call: TRBJ2-4; v_call: TRBV24-1; cdr3_aa: CATSSGSLIQYF
cdr3_length: 14; j_call: TRBJ1-1; v_call: TRBV4-1; cdr3_aa: CASSEGQPNTEAFF
cdr3_length: 15; j_call: TRBJ2-5; v_call: TRBV11-2; cdr3_aa: CASSLGVRTGETQYF
cdr3_length: 15; j_call: TRBJ1-5; v_call: TRBV12-3/TRBV12-4; cdr3_aa: CASSFGQGRQETQHF
cdr3_length: 15; j_call: TRBJ1-6; v_call: TRBV4-3; cdr3_aa: CASSPGPGNSSPLHF
cdr3_length: 13; j_call: TRBJ1-5; v_call: TRBV29-1; cdr3_aa: CSVVGGGNQPQHF
cdr3_length: 15; j_call: TRBJ2-2; v_call: TRBV19; cdr3_aa: CASRDRLRNTGELLF
cdr3_length: 13; j_call: TRBJ2-7; v_call: TRBV12-3/TRBV12-4; cdr3_aa: CASSGQGSYEQYF
cdr3_length: 13; j_call: TRBJ2-7; v_call: TRBV29-1; cdr3_aa: CSHSGVGSYEQYF
cdr3_length: 16; j_call: TRBJ2-7; v_call: TRBV14; cdr3_aa: CASSQDWLAGTYEQYF
cdr3_length: 17; j_call: TRBJ2-1; v_call: TRBV24-1; cdr3_aa: CATSDYKREGGYNEQFF
cdr3_length: 14; j_call: TRBJ2-5; v_call: TRBV12-3/TRBV12-4; cdr3_aa: CASKNRDSQETQYF
cdr3_length: 11; j_call: TRBJ1-5; v_call: TRBV7-7; cdr3_aa: CASSSGETQHF
cdr3_length: 11; j_call: TRBJ1-1; v_call: TRBV27; cdr3_aa: CATQGDTEAFF
cdr3_length: 15; j_call: TRBJ2-5; v_call: TRBV29-1; cdr3_aa: CSTDPGLNAIETQYF
cdr3_length: 12; j_call: TRBJ2-5; v_call: TRBV7-6; cdr3_aa: CASSLELETQYF
cdr3_length: 12; j_call: TRBJ2-1; v_call: TRBV29-1; cdr3_aa: CSVRPTYNEQFF
cdr3_length: 15; j_call: TRBJ2-2; v_call: TRBV25-1; cdr3_aa: CASLEGNGNTGELFF
cdr3_length: 15; j_call: TRBJ2-7; v_call: TRBV4-2; cdr3_aa: CASSQGAQGTGELYF
cdr3_length: 15; j_call: NA; v_call: TRBV7-9; cdr3_aa: CVSSLLGSGVNEQFF
cdr3_length: 15; j_call: TRBJ2-1; v_call: TRBV12-3/TRBV12-4; cdr3_aa: CASSPLAGVDNEQFF
cdr3_length: 13; j_call: TRBJ2-7; v_call: TRBV20-1; cdr3_aa: CSASSQGLYEQYF
cdr3_length: 16; j_call: TRBJ1-1; v_call: TRBV7-9; cdr3_aa: CASSERGDRGDTEAFF
cdr3_length: 15; j_call: TRBJ1-4; v_call: TRBV11-3; cdr3_aa: CASSPLVAGVEKLFF
cdr3_length: 13; j_call: TRBJ1-1; v_call: TRBV7-2; cdr3_aa: CASSLPAYNEAFF
cdr3_length: 14; j_call: TRBJ1-1; v_call: TRBV7-3; cdr3_aa: CASSLISLNTEAFF
cdr3_length: 17; j_call: TRBJ2-6; v_call: TRBV12-3/TRBV12-4; cdr3_aa: CASSLRGGGSGANVLTF
cdr3_length: 12; j_call: TRBJ1-2; v_call: TRBV20-1; cdr3_aa: CSARGGGTGNTF
cdr3_length: 15; j_call: TRBJ2-5; v_call: TRBV7-9; cdr3_aa: CASSAALAGAETQYF
cdr3_length: 13; j_call: TRBJ2-5; v_call: TRBV20-1; cdr3_aa: CSARTGRDTTQYF
cdr3_length: 19; j_call: TRBJ2-7; v_call: TRBV4-1; cdr3_aa: CASSQAPGKGGRSSYEQYF
cdr3_length: 13; j_call: TRBJ1-2; v_call: TRBV6-6; cdr3_aa: CASGPFGGSGYTF
cdr3_length: 15; j_call: TRBJ1-2; v_call: TRBV4-1; cdr3_aa: CASSQFADREAGYTF
cdr3_length: 13; j_call: TRBJ1-1; v_call: TRBV29-1; cdr3_aa: CSARQGGNTEAFF